Listed here are 6 T cell receptor beta chains from one sample, sequenced in a study of blood T cell repertoires in COVID-19. Sequencing used immunoSEQ multiplex PCR; TCRdb keeps in-frame clones, though not all of them. This table holds approximately 490,000 clones, approximately 90% found once. The sequenced sample consisted of PBMCs or T cells enriched from blood (not recorded which). The receptors were gathered from a young woman who had recovered from COVID-19.

This rearrangement joins TRBV6-1 to TRBJ1-1; tentative D call: TRBD1 (5 bases). The germline V gene has CDR1 MNHNS and CDR2 SASEGT. This CDR3 has 13 amino acids. V shed 3 bases and J shed 6 bases, with 11 bases lying between them. CDR3 coding DNA: TGTGCCAGCAGTGACGTGGGGGGATCTGAAGCTTTCTTT. This translates into CASSDVGGSEAFF.

The chain employs TRBV7-3 and TRBJ2-3; TRBD1 matches 7 bases. Trimming at V came to 6 bases and at J to 3 bases, leaving 3 bases not matched to a gene. CDR3 length: 13 residues. Germline CDR1 and CDR2: SGHTA and FQGTGA. CDR3 nucleotides: TGTGCCAGCAGAGGACAGGAGACAGATACGCAGTATTTT. Its translation: CASRGQETDTQYF.

V gene TRBV2 combines with J gene TRBJ1-2; D is unclear. V was cut by 2 bases and J by 6 bases, with 7 bases left in between. CDR1 is SNHLY and CDR2 is FYNNEI in the germline V gene. The CDR3 extends over 12 amino acids. The DNA for the CDR3 is TGTGCCAGCAGTGAAATGGGAGATGGCTACACCTTC. The encoded protein is CASSEMGDGYTF.

This sequence joins TRBV29-1 and TRBJ2-2; 9 positions match TRBD1. The length of the CDR3 is 14 residues. Germline CDR1 and CDR2: SQVTM and ANQGSEA. V was clipped by 6 bases and J by 4 bases; unmatched bases: 6. This CDR3 reads CSVGTGIGTGELFF. The CDR3 DNA sequence: TGCAGCGTGGGGACAGGGATCGGCACCGGGGAGCTGTTTTTT.

The chain links TRBV18 to TRBJ2-7, with 7 positions matching TRBD2. The CDR3 totals 15 residues. The germline V gene encodes CDR1 KGHSH and CDR2 LQKENI. With V trimmed by 1 base and J by 6 bases, 9 bases remained unmatched. The CDR3 nucleotides read TGTGCCAGCTCACCACGCGCTAGCGGTAAGGCCGAGCAGTACTTC. Its protein product is CASSPRASGKAEQYF.

This rearrangement joins TRBV7-2 to TRBJ1-2; TRBD1 matches 11 bases. Germline CDR1 SGHTA, CDR2 FQGNSA. V shed 3 bases, J shed 1 base, and the junction held 7 bases outside the gene matches. The CDR3 is made up of 17 amino acids. The CDR3 DNA sequence: TGTGCCAGCAGCTTCGGACAGGGGGCCCACTTTAACTATGGCTACACCTTC. Translation: CASSFGQGAHFNYGYTF.